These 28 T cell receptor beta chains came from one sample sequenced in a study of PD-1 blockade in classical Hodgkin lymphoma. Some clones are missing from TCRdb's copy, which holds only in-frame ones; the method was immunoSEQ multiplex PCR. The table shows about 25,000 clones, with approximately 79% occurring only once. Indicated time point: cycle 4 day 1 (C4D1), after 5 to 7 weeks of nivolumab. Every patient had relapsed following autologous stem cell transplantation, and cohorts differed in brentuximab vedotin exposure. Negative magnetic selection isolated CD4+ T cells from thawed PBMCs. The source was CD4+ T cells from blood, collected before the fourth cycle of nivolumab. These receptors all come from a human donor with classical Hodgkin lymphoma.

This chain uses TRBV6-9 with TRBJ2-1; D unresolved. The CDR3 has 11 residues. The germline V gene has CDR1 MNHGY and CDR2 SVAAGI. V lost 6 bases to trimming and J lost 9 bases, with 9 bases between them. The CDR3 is CASRGYREQFF. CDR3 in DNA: TGTGCCAGCAGGGGGTACCGTGAGCAGTTCTTC.

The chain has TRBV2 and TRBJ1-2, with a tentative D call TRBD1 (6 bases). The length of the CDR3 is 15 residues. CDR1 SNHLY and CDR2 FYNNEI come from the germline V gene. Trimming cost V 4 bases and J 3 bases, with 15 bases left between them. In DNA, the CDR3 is TGTGCCAGCAGTGCCCGGCAGGGGCTAGACTATGGCTACACCTTC. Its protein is CASSARQGLDYGYTF.

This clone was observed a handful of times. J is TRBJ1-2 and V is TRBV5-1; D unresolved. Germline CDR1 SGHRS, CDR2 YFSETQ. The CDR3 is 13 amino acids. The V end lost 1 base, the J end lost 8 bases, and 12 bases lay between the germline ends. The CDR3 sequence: CASSLIRDGGYTF. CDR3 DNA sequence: TGCGCCAGCAGCTTGATCCGGGATGGCGGCTACACCTTC.

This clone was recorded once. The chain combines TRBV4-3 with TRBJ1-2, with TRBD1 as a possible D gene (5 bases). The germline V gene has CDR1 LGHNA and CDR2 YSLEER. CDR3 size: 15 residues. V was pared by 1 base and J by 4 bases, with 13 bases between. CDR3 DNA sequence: TGCGCCAGCAGCCAAGCCGGGTTTGGGACCTATGGCTACACCTTC. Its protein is CASSQAGFGTYGYTF.

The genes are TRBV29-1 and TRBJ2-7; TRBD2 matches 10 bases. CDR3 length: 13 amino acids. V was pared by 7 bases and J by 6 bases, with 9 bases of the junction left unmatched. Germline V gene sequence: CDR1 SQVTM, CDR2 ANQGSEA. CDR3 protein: CSGLIAGGSEQYF. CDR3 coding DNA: TGCAGCGGGTTAATAGCGGGGGGTTCCGAGCAGTACTTC.

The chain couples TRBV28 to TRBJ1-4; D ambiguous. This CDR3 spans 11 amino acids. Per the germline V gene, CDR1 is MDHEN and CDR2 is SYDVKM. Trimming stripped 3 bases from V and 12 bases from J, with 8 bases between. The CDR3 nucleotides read TGTGCCAGCAGTTTGAGGTACGAACTGTTTTTT. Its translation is CASSLRYELFF.

The DNA of the CDR3 is TGTGCCAGCAGTCCCCGTTATGGAAACACCATATATTTT. Translation gives CASSPRYGNTIYF. The chain recombines TRBV6-6 with TRBJ1-3; no reliable D call. The germline gives CDR1 MNHNY, CDR2 SVGAGI (reference sequence). The CDR3 loop spans 13 amino acids. Trimming pared 5 bases from V and 3 bases from J, leaving 8 bases between.

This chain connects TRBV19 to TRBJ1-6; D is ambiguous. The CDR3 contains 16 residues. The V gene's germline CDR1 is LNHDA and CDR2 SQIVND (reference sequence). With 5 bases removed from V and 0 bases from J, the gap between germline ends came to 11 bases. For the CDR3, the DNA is TGTGCCAGTAGTCAACGGAGTAGCTCCTATAATTCACCCCTCCACTTT. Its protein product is CASSQRSSSYNSPLHF.

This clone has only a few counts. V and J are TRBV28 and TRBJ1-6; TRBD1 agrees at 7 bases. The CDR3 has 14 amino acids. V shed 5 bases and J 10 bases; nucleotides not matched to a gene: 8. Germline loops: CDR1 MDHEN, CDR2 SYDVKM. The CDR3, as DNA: TGTGCCAGCAGTACAGGGGAGGGCGGATCACCCCTCCACTTT. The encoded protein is CASSTGEGGSPLHF. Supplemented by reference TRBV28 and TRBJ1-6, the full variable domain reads DVKVTQSSRYLVKRTGEKVFLECVQDMDHENMFWYRQDPGLGLRLIYFSYDVKMKEKGDIPEGYSVSREKKERFSLILESASTNQTSMYLCASSTGEGGSPLHFGNGTRLTVT.

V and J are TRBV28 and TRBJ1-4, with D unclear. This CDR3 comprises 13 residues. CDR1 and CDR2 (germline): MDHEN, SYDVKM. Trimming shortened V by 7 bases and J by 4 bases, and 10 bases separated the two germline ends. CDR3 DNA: TGTGCCAGCATCCGTACCCGTAATGAAAAACTGTTTTTT. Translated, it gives CASIRTRNEKLFF.

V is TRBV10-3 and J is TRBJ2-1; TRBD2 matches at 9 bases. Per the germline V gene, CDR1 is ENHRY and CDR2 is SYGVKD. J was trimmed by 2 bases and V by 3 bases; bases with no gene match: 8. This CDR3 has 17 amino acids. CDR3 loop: CAISDQTAGGPYNEQFF. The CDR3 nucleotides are TGTGCCATCAGTGATCAAACAGCGGGGGGCCCCTACAATGAGCAGTTCTTC.

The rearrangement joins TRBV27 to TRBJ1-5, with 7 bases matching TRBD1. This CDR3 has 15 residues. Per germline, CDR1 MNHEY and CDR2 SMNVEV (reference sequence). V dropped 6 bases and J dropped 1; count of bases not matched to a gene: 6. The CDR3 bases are TGTGCCAGCAGGGAACAGGGGCCGAGCAATCAGCCCCAGCATTTT. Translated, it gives CASREQGPSNQPQHF.

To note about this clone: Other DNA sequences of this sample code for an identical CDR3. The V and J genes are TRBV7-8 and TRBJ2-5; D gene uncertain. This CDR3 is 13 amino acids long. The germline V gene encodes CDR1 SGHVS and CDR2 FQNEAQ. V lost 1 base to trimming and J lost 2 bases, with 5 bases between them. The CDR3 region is CASSLGQQETQYF. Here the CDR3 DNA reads TGTGCCAGCAGCTTAGGTCAGCAAGAGACCCAGTACTTC.

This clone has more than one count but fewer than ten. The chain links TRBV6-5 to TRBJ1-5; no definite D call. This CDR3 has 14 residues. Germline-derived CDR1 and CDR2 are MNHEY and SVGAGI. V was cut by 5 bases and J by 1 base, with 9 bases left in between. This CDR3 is CASSTDFSNQPQHF. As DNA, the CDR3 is TGTGCCAGCAGTACAGACTTCAGCAATCAGCCCCAGCATTTT.

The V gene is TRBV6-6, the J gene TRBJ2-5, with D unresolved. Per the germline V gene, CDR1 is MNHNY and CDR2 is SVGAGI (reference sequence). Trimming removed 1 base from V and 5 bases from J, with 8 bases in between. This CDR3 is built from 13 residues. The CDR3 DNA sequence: TGTGCCAGCAGTTACTATGGCTGGGAGACCCAGTACTTC. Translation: CASSYYGWETQYF.

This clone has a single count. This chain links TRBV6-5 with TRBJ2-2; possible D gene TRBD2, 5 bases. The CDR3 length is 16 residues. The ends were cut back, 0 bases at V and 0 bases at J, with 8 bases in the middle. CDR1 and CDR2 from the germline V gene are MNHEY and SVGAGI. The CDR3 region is CASSYSAGPNTGELFF. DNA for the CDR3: TGTGCCAGCAGTTACTCGGCGGGTCCGAACACCGGGGAGCTGTTTTTT.

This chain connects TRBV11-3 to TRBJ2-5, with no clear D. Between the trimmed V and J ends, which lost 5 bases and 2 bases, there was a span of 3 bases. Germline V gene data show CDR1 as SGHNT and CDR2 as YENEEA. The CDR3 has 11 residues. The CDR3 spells CASSLQETQYF. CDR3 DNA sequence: TGTGCCAGCAGCCTACAAGAGACCCAGTACTTC.

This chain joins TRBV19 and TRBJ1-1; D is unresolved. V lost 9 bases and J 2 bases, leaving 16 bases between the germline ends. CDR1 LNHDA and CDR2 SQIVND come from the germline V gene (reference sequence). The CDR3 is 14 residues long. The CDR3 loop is CASRSRESNTEAFF. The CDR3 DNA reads TGTGCCAGCCGCTCTCGGGAGAGCAACACTGAAGCTTTCTTT.

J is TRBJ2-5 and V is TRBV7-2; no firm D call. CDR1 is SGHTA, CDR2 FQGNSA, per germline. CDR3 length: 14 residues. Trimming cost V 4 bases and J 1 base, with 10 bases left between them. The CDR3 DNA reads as TGTGCCAGCAGCTCGGCCGGAGTCCAAGAGACCCAGTACTTC. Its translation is CASSSAGVQETQYF. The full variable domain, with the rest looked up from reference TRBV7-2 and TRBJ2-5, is GAGVSQSPSNKVTEKGKDVELRCDPISGHTALYWYRQSLGQGLEFLIYFQGNSAPDKSGLPSDRFSAERTGGSVSTLTIQRTQQEDSAVYLCASSSAGVQETQYFGPGTRLLVL.

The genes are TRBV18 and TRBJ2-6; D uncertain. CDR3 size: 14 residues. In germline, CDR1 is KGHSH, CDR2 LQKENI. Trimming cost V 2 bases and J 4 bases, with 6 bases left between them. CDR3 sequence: CASSPGPGANVLTF. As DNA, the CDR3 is TGTGCCAGCTCACCAGGGCCCGGGGCCAACGTCCTGACTTTC.

CDR3 nucleotide sequence: TGTGCCAGCAGCCTCTCCGGGACAGCTGGAAACACCATATATTTT. Amino acid sequence: CASSLSGTAGNTIYF. The chain couples TRBV9 to TRBJ1-3; 7 bases line up with TRBD1. Trimming at V came to 4 bases and at J to 2 bases, leaving 6 bases not matched to a gene. Germline V gene sequence: CDR1 SGDLS, CDR2 YYNGEE. The CDR3 spans 15 residues.

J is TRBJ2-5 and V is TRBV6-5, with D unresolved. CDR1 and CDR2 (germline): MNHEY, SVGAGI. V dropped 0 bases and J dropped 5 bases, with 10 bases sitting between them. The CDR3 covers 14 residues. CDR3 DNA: TGTGCCAGCAGTTACTCGACAAATGGGGAGACCCAGTACTTC. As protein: CASSYSTNGETQYF.

The CDR3 nucleotides read TGTGCCACCCTAAGGCAGCCGAACTCCTACGAGCAGTACTTC. This sequence encodes CATLRQPNSYEQYF. V is TRBV7-2 and J is TRBJ2-7; no firm D call. Trimming removed 10 bases from V and 0 bases from J, with 16 bases in between. Germline lookup yields CDR1 SGHTA and CDR2 FQGNSA. The CDR3 sequence is 14 residues long.

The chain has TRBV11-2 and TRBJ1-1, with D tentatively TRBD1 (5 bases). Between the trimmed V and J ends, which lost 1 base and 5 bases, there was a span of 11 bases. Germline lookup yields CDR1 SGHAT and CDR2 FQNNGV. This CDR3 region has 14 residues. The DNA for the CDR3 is TGTGCCAGCAGCTTAGCTCCCTGGGGGACTGAAGCTTTCTTT. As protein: CASSLAPWGTEAFF.

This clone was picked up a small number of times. CDR3 loop: CASSLGPDHNSPLHF. In nucleotides, the CDR3 is TGCGCCAGCAGCTTGGGTCCAGACCATAATTCACCCCTCCACTTT. The J gene is TRBJ1-6, the V gene TRBV5-1, with unresolved D. This CDR3 is built from 15 residues. Looked up from germline, CDR1 is SGHRS and CDR2 is YFSETQ. V was trimmed by 0 bases and J by 5 bases, leaving 9 bases between them.

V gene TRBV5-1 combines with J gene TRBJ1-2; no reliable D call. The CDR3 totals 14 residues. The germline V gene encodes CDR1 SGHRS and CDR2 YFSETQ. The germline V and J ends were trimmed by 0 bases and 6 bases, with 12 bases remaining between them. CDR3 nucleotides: TGCGCCAGCAGCTTGGCCGCGGGGATCCATGGCTACACCTTC. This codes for CASSLAAGIHGYTF.

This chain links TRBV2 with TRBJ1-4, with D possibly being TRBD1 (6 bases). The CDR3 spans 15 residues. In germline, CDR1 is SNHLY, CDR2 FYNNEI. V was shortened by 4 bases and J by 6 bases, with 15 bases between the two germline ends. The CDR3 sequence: CASSAIQGKDEKLFF. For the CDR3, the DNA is TGTGCCAGCAGTGCTATACAGGGAAAAGATGAAAAACTGTTTTTT.

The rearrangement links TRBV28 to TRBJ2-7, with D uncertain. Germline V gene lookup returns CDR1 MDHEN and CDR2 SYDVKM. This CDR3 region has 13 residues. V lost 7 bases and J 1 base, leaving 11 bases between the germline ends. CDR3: CASTTTNSYEQYF. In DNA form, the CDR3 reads TGTGCCAGCACTACAACGAATTCCTACGAGCAGTACTTC. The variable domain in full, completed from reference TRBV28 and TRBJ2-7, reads DVKVTQSSRYLVKRTGEKVFLECVQDMDHENMFWYRQDPGLGLRLIYFSYDVKMKEKGDIPEGYSVSREKKERFSLILESASTNQTSMYLCASTTTNSYEQYFGPGTRLTVT.